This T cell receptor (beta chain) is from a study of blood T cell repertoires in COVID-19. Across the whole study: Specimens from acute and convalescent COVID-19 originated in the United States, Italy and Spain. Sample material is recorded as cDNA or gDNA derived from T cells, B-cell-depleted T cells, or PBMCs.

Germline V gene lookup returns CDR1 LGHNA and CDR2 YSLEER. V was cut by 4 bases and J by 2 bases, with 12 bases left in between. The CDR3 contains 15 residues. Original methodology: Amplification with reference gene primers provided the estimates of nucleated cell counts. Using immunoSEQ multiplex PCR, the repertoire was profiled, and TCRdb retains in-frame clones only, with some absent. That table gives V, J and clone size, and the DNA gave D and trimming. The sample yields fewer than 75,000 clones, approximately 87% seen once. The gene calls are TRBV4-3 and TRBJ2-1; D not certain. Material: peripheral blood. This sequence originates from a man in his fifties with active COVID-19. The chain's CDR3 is CASSRSPYTYNEQFF. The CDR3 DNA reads TGCGCCAGCAGCCGCAGTCCTTATACCTACAATGAGCAGTTCTTC.